A single sample is the source of the 14 T cell receptor beta chains below, sequenced in a study of radiation and T cells in renal cell carcinoma (dated by TCRdb to 2019 to 2021). Libraries were built with the immunoSEQ multiplex PCR assay. TCRdb re-hosts the immuneACCESS table, in-frame sequences only. Its copies lack some clones; in the studies checked, an unresolved V gene accounts for under half of them, and the cause for the rest is not known. The sample table contains about 61,000 clones; only one count was recorded for roughly three quarters of them. The top ten hold about 7.1% of the sample. This specimen's time point label, per the study, means: baseline pretreatment blood. The sample's treatment or condition, from its label and the paper: 15 Gy SBRT to primary tumor, nephrectomy 4 weeks later. This specimen was blood, taken from a patient whose treatment included radiotherapy and nephrectomy. The receptors come from a man between 60 and 70 years old with renal cell carcinoma.

This clone was counted once. The chain joins TRBV7-9 to TRBJ2-3, with 10 bases fitting TRBD2. Germline lookup yields CDR1 SEHNR and CDR2 FQNEAQ (reference sequence). Germline trimming cut 3 bases from V and 3 bases from J; bases unmatched to any gene: 3. The CDR3 covers 15 residues. The CDR3 nucleotides are TGTGCCAGCAGCTTGATTAGCGGGAGGACAGATACGCAGTATTTT. Encoded protein: CASSLISGRTDTQYF.

J is TRBJ2-2 and V is TRBV27; D is possibly TRBD2 (6 bases). The CDR3 is 15 amino acids. Germline V gene sequence: CDR1 MNHEY, CDR2 SMNVEV (reference sequence). The V and J ends lost 4 bases and 1 base respectively, with 10 bases between them. CDR3 in amino acids: CASSYRDLNTGELFF. As DNA, the CDR3 is TGTGCCAGCAGTTACCGGGACTTGAACACCGGGGAGCTGTTTTTT.

This clone was seen a handful of times. V usage is TRBV7-9 and J usage is TRBJ1-1; D remains ambiguous. The V gene lost 3 bases and the J gene lost 6 bases, with 8 bases spanning the gap. From germline, CDR1 is SEHNR and CDR2 FQNEAQ (reference sequence). The CDR3 loop spans 12 amino acids. As DNA, the CDR3 is TGTGCCAGCAGCTTCTTGGTGGCTGAAGCTTTCTTT. This codes for CASSFLVAEAFF.

This chain uses TRBV2 with TRBJ2-6, with D uncertain. Trimming pared 5 bases from V and 0 bases from J, leaving 11 bases between. The CDR3 covers 16 residues. CDR1 and CDR2 (germline): SNHLY, FYNNEI. The CDR3 is CASSPSRASGANVLTF. The CDR3 nucleotides are TGTGCCAGCAGTCCAAGCCGTGCCTCTGGGGCCAACGTCCTGACTTTC.

This clone appeared a single time. At the DNA level, this CDR3 is encoded by other sequences in the same sample as well. The chain joins TRBV29-1 to TRBJ1-1; D not certain. V lost 4 bases, J lost 1 base, and 13 bases lay in between. The CDR3 loop spans 14 amino acids. Germline assignment: CDR1 SQVTM and CDR2 ANQGSEA. The CDR3 reads CSVVDWDRNTEAFF. In DNA, the CDR3 is TGCAGCGTTGTTGATTGGGATAGGAACACTGAAGCTTTCTTT.

V usage is TRBV6-6 and J usage is TRBJ1-2; D is ambiguous. With 10 bases removed from V and 3 bases from J, the gap between germline ends came to 21 bases. The germline CDR1 and CDR2 sequences are MNHNY and SVGAGI (reference sequence). The CDR3 has 15 amino acids. The CDR3 spells CATLRPGSSYYGYTF. CDR3 in DNA: TGTGCCACCCTCCGGCCGGGATCCTCCTACTATGGCTACACCTTC.

The genes are TRBV7-2 and TRBJ2-5; TRBD2 is a possible D gene (6 bases). The CDR3 has 15 residues. V was trimmed by 1 base and J by 7 bases, leaving 16 bases between them. The germline V gene has CDR1 SGHTA and CDR2 FQGNSA. CDR3 sequence: CASSLDGDSSRTQYF. The CDR3 nucleotides read TGTGCCAGCAGCTTAGACGGGGACTCATCACGGACCCAGTACTTC.

The chain combines TRBV6-1 with TRBJ1-4; possibly TRBD1 for D (5 bases). Germline CDR1 is MNHNS and CDR2 is SASEGT. V was cut by 9 bases and J by 7 bases, with 12 bases left in between. The CDR3 contains 12 residues. CDR3 sequence (DNA): TGTGCCAGTCAGGTTGGGGGTGAAAAACTGTTTTTT. Translation: CASQVGGEKLFF.

This clone was recorded a few times. The chain joins TRBV25-1 to TRBJ2-7, with unresolved D. Trimming stripped 5 bases from V and 0 bases from J, with 5 bases between. Germline V gives CDR1 MGHDK, CDR2 SYGVNS. This CDR3 comprises 12 residues. CDR3 amino acids: CASSHNSYEQYF. The CDR3 DNA follows: TGTGCCAGCAGTCACAACTCCTACGAGCAGTACTTC.

This clone has just a few counts. The chain couples TRBV2 to TRBJ1-1; the D gene is possibly TRBD1 (5 bases). V was pared by 7 bases and J by 0 bases, with 12 bases between. The germline gives CDR1 SNHLY, CDR2 FYNNEI. The CDR3 is 14 residues long. The CDR3 DNA sequence: TGTGCCAGCACCCGCGGGGGGGTGAACACTGAAGCTTTCTTT. Amino acid sequence: CASTRGGVNTEAFF.

The genes are TRBV5-4 and TRBJ2-3, with TRBD2 matching 8 bases. Germline V lookup: CDR1 SGHNT, CDR2 YYREEE (reference sequence). V lost 0 bases and J lost 6; bases outside the gene matches: 6. The CDR3 consists of 15 residues. The CDR3 nucleotides are TGTGCCAGCAGCTTGGAGACGGCTAGCGGGGATACGCAGTATTTT. It codes for CASSLETASGDTQYF.

The V gene is TRBV4-3, the J gene TRBJ1-2; TRBD1 is a possible D gene (6 bases). CDR1 is LGHNA, CDR2 YSLEER, per germline. The CDR3 sequence is 16 residues long. V was pared by 0 bases and J by 4 bases, with 15 bases between. CDR3 in DNA: TGCGCCAGCAGCCAAGAGACAGGCCTCCCGGTCTATGGCTACACCTTC. This sequence encodes CASSQETGLPVYGYTF.

This chain uses TRBV7-9 with TRBJ2-4; 9 bases agree with TRBD2. Germline trimming cut 4 bases from V and 9 bases from J; bases unmatched to any gene: 10. The length of the CDR3 is 15 residues. Looked up from germline, CDR1 is SEHNR and CDR2 is FQNEAQ (reference sequence). The CDR3 DNA is TGTGCCAGCAGCTCCTCCGGGACTAGCAACGTCATTCAGTACTTC. Encoded protein: CASSSSGTSNVIQYF.

This chain connects TRBV19 to TRBJ1-2; D is unresolved. The CDR3 extends over 12 amino acids. Per germline, CDR1 LNHDA and CDR2 SQIVND (reference sequence). Trimming cost V 3 bases and J 4 bases, with 6 bases left between them. The CDR3 bases are TGTGCCAGTAGTATCGTCCCCTATGGCTACACCTTC. This encodes CASSIVPYGYTF. The full variable domain, rest sourced from reference TRBV19 and TRBJ1-2, is DGGITQSPKYLFRKEGQNVTLSCEQNLNHDAMYWYRQDPGQGLRLIYYSQIVNDFQKGDIAEGYSVSREKKESFPLTVTSAQKNPTAFYLCASSIVPYGYTFGSGTRLTVV.